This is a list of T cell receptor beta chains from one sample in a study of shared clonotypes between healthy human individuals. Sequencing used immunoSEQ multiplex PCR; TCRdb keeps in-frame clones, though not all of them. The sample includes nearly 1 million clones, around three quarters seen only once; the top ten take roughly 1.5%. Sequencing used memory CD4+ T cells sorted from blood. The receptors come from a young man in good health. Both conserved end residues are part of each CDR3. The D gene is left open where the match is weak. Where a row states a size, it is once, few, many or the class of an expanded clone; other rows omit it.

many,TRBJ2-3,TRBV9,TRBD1,CASSVGTGGTLHRSPYF,TGTGCCAGCAGCGTAGGGACAGGGGGTACTCTTCATAGGTCGCCGTATTTT
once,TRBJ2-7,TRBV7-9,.,CASSLPGTGPSEQYF,TGTGCCAGCAGCTTACCTGGCACAGGCCCCTCCGAGCAGTACTTC
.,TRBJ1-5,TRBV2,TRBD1,CASGPGQGHQPQHF,TGTGCCAGCGGACCGGGACAGGGTCATCAGCCCCAGCATTTT
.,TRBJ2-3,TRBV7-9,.,CASSLAGPLRDTQYF,TGTGCCAGCAGCTTAGCGGGGCCTCTGAGAGATACGCAGTATTTT
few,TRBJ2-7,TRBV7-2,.,CASTQDRPSSEQYF,TGTGCCAGCACCCAAGACAGGCCCTCATCCGAGCAGTACTTC
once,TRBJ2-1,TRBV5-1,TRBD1,CASSSGTGFYNEQFF,TGCGCCAGCAGTTCCGGGACAGGGTTCTACAATGAGCAGTTCTTC
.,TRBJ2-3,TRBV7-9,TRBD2,CASSSPAGEITLSTDTQYF,TGTGCCAGCAGCTCGCCAGCGGGGGAGATAACCTTGAGCACAGATACGCAGTATTTT
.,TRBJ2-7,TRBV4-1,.,CASSSGFTSYEQYF,TGCGCCAGCAGCTCAGGGTTTACATCCTACGAGCAGTACTTC
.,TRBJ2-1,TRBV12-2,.,CASRFQTGNRTSGPGNEQFF,TGTGCAAGTCGCTTCCAAACGGGAAATAGGACTAGCGGACCTGGGAATGAGCAGTTCTTC
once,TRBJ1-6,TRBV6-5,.,CASLPAYNSPLHF,TGTGCCAGTCTCCCTGCCTATAATTCACCCCTCCACTTT
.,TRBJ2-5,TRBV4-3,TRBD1,CASSRNRGPETQYF,TGCGCCAGCAGCCGCAACAGGGGGCCAGAGACCCAGTACTTC
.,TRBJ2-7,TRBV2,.,CASSDQDRITTTYEQYF,TGTGCCAGCAGTGATCAGGACAGAATAACTACGACCTACGAGCAGTACTTC
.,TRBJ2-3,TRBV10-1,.,CASSEPQGGTDTQYF,TGCGCCAGCAGTGAGCCGCAGGGGGGGACAGATACGCAGTATTTT
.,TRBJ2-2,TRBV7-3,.,CASSPRGLTGELFF,TGTGCCAGCAGCCCCCGGGGATTGACCGGGGAGCTGTTTTTT
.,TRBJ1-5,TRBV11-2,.,CASSRGVERGGNQPQHF,TGTGCCAGCAGCAGGGGGGTCGAAAGGGGAGGCAATCAGCCCCAGCATTTT
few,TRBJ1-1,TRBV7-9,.,CASSLENTEAFF,TGTGCCAGCAGCTTAGAGAACACTGAAGCTTTCTTT
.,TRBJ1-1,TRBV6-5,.,CASSRDTLNTEAFF,TGTGCCAGCAGCCGAGACACTTTGAACACTGAAGCTTTCTTT
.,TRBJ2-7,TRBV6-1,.,CASSLGSYEQYF,TGTGCCAGCAGCCTGGGCTCCTACGAGCAGTACTTC
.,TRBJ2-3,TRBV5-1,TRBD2,CASSLIAGSTDTQYF,TGCGCCAGCAGCCTGATAGCGGGGAGCACAGATACGCAGTATTTT
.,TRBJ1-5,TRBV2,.,CASRGTTINQPQHF,TGTGCCAGCAGGGGGACAACCATCAATCAGCCCCAGCATTTT
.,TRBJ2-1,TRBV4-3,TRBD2,CASSQEVSVAGVFNEQFF,TGCGCCAGCAGCCAAGAAGTGAGCGTAGCGGGAGTATTCAATGAGCAGTTCTTC
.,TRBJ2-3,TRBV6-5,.,CASREGTHTDTQYF,TGTGCCAGCAGGGAAGGCACCCACACAGATACGCAGTATTTT
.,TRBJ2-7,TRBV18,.,CASSSGVGPSSYEQYF,TGTGCCAGCTCATCCGGGGTGGGGCCCTCTTCCTACGAGCAGTACTTC
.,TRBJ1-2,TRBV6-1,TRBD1,CASSPGTGTTYGYTF,TGTGCCAGCAGTCCCGGGACAGGGACAACCTATGGCTACACCTTC
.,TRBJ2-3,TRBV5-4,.,CASSPRHDSTDTQYF,TGTGCCAGCAGCCCCAGACACGACAGCACAGATACGCAGTATTTT
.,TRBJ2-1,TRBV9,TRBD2,CASSARGLAFSNEQFF,TGTGCCAGCAGCGCCAGGGGACTAGCTTTCTCCAATGAGCAGTTCTTC
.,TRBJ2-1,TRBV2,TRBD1,CASSTGTGGYNEQFF,TGTGCCAGCAGCACCGGGACAGGGGGATACAATGAGCAGTTCTTC
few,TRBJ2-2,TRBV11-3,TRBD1,CASSLAGTGANTGELFF,TGTGCCAGCAGCTTAGCCGGGACAGGGGCGAACACCGGGGAGCTGTTTTTT
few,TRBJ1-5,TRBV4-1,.,CASSLGGNNQPQHF,TGCGCCAGCAGCCTTGGGGGCAACAATCAGCCCCAGCATTTT
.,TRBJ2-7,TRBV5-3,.,CARSLGQGLSSYEQYF,TGTGCCAGAAGCTTGGGGCAGGGCCTGAGCTCCTACGAGCAGTACTTC
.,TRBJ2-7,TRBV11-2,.,CASSFLNSYEQYF,TGTGCCAGCAGCTTCTTAAACTCCTACGAGCAGTACTTC
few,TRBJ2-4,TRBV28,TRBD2,CASSPQLAGMNNIQYF,TGTGCCAGCAGCCCACAACTAGCGGGGATGAACAACATTCAGTACTTC
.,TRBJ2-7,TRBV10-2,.,CASGGVDEQYF,TGCGCCAGCGGCGGGGTGGACGAGCAGTACTTC
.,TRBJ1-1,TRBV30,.,CAWDRGGNTEAFF,TGTGCCTGGGACCGGGGTGGGAACACTGAAGCTTTCTTT
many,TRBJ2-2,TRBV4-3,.,CASSQDTGFVGELFF,TGCGCCAGCAGCCAAGATACGGGATTTGTCGGGGAGCTGTTTTTT
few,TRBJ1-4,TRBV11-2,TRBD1,CASSHGQGNEKLFF,TGTGCCAGCAGCCACGGACAGGGTAATGAAAAACTGTTTTTT
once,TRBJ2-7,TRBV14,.,CASSQDIRASTGTYEQYF,TGTGCCAGCAGCCAAGATATACGGGCATCTACGGGCACCTACGAGCAGTACTTC
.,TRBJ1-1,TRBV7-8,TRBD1,CASSLSDRSLNTEAFF,TGTGCCAGCAGCTTGTCGGACAGGTCATTGAACACTGAAGCTTTCTTT
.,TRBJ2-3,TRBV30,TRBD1,CAWSVPTGGVDTQYF,TGTGCCTGGAGTGTTCCGACAGGGGGCGTAGATACGCAGTATTTT
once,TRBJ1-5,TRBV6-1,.,CASSEMWGLGNQPQHF,TGTGCCAGCAGTGAAATGTGGGGGTTAGGAAATCAGCCCCAGCATTTT
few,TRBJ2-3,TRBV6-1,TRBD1,CASSDGTGVSAQYF,TGTGCCAGCAGTGACGGGACAGGGGTTAGTGCGCAGTATTTT
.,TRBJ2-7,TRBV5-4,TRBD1,CASSSQGRPFEQYF,TGTGCCAGCAGCTCACAGGGGCGACCTTTCGAGCAGTACTTC
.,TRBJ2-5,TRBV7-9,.,CASSLVGGETQYF,TGTGCCAGCAGCTTAGTGGGTGGAGAGACCCAGTACTTC
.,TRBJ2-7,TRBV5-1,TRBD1,CASSLTGTGGYEQYF,TGCGCCAGCAGCTTGACCGGGACAGGGGGCTACGAGCAGTACTTC
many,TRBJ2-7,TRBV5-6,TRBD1,CASTQQNRGPTYEQYF,TGTGCCAGCACCCAACAAAACAGGGGGCCTACCTACGAGCAGTACTTC